This TCR beta chain was retrieved from a study of CD8 T cells in ankylosing spondylitis. Regarding the study as a whole: Clones tied to disease were said to be significantly enriched in matched ankylosing spondylitis synovial fluid.

The V segment lost 2 bases and the J segment 0 bases; nucleotides outside the gene matches: 6. Germline V gives CDR1 DFQATT, CDR2 SNEGSKA (reference sequence). The CDR3 sequence is 15 residues long. This clonotype turned up a few times. The antigen remains undetermined. Each TCR beta library was made by quantitative 5'-RACE that incorporated molecular barcodes. TCRdb called the 5' RACE reads again in MiXCR, with one record for every CDR3 protein. In the table there are 150,000 to 200,000 distinct CDR3 sequences, under 35% of which are singletons. Sequencing input: synovial fluid, either unsorted or a sorted T cell fraction (not recorded which). The sequence derives from a male donor with ankylosing spondylitis. The chain recombines TRBV20-1 with TRBJ1-1; 7 positions match TRBD1. The CDR3: CSARSQGTLNTEAFF. The CDR3 coding sequence is TGCAGTGCTAGATCACAGGGGACATTGAACACTGAAGCTTTCTTT.